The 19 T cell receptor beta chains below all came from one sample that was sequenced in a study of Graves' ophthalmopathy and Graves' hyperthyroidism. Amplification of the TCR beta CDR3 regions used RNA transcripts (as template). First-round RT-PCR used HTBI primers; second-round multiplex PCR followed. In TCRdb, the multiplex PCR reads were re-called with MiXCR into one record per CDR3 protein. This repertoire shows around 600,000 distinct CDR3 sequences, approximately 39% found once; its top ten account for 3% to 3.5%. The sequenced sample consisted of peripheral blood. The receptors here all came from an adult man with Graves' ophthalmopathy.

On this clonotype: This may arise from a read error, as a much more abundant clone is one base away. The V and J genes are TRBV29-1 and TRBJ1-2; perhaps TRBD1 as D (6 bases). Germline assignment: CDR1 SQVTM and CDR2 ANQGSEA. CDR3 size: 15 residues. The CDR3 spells CSVGPSRTDLNGCTF. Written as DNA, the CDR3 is TGCAGCGTCGGCCCCTCTCGGACAGACCTAAATGGCTGCACCTTC. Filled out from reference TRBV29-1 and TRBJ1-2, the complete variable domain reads SAVISQKPSRDICQRGTSLTIQCQVDSQVTMMFWYRQQPGQSLTLIATANQGSEATYESGFVIDKFPISRPNLTFSTLTVSNMSPEDSSIYLCSVGPSRTDLNGCTFGSGTRLTVV.

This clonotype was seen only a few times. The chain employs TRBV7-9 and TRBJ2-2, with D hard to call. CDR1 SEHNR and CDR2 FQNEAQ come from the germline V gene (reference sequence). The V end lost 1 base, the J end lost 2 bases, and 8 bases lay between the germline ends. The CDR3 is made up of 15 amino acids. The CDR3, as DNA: TGTGCCAGCAGCTTAGAAACTATCAACACCGGGGAGCTGTTTTTT. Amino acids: CASSLETINTGELFF.

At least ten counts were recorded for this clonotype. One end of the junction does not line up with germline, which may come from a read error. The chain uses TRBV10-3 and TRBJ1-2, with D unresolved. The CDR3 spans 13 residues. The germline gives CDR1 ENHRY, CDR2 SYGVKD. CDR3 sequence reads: CASSETMNYGYTF. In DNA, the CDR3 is TGTGCCAGCAGTGAGACAATGAACTATGGCTACACCTTC.

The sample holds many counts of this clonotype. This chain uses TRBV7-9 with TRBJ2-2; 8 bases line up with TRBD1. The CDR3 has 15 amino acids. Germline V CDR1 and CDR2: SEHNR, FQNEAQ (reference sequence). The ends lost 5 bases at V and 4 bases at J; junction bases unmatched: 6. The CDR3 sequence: CASSSTDRATGELFF. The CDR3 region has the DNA TGTGCCAGCAGCAGCACGGACAGGGCCACCGGGGAGCTGTTTTTT.

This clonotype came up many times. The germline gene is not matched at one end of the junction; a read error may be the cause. CDR3 amino acids: CASSYDREGLYGYTF. The CDR3 nucleotides are TGTGCCAGCAGTTACGATCGGGAGGGTCTCTATGGCTACACCTTC. The chain carries TRBV10-3 and TRBJ1-2; D is unclear. The CDR3 is 15 amino acids. The germline V gene encodes CDR1 ENHRY and CDR2 SYGVKD.

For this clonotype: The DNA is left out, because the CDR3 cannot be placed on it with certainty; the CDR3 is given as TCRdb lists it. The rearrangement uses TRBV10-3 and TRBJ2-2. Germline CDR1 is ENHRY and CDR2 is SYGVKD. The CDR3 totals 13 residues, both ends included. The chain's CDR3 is CAISSGLAGSCFF.

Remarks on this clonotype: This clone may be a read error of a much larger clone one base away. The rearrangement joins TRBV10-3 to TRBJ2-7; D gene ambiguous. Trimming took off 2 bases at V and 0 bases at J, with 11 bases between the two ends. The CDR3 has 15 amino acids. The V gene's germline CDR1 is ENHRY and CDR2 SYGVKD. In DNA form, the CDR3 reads TGTGCCATCAGTGAGCCGGCCCCCAGCTCCTACGAGCAGTACTTC. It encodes CAISEPAPSSYEQYF.

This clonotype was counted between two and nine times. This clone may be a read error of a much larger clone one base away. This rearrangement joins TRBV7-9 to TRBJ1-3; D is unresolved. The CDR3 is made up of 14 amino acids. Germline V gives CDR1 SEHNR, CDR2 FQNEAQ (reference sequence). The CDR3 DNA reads TGTGTCAGCAGCCCATTAGGAGGGGGAAACACCATATATTTT. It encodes CVSSPLGGGNTIYF. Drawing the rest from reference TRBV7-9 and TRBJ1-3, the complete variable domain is DTGVSQNPRHKITKRGQNVTFRCDPISEHNRLYWYRQTLGQGPEFLTYFQNEAQLEKSRLLSDRFSAERPKGSFSTLEIQRTEQGDSAMYLCVSSPLGGGNTIYFGEGSWLTVV.

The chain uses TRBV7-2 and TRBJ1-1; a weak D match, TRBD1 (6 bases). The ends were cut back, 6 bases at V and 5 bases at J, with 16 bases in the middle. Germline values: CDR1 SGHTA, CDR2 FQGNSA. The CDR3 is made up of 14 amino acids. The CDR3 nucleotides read TGTGCCAGCAGTCCGGGGGCTGTCGTTACTGAAGCTTTCTTT. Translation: CASSPGAVVTEAFF.

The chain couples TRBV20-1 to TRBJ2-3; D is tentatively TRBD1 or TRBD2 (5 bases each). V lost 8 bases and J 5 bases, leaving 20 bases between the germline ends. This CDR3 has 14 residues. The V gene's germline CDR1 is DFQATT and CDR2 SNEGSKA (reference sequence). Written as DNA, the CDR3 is TGCAGTTCCATTCTTAACGGGGCCGAAGATACGCAGTATTTT. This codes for CSSILNGAEDTQYF.

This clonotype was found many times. The CDR3 DNA sequence: TGTGCCAGCAGCTCCGTACTAGAGCACGGGGAGCTGTTTTTT. Protein: CASSSVLEHGELFF. The rearrangement joins TRBV11-3 to TRBJ2-2, with a possible D match to TRBD2 (5 bases). Trimming shortened V by 4 bases and J by 7 bases, and 13 bases separated the two germline ends. The CDR3 has 14 amino acids. Germline V lookup: CDR1 SGHNT, CDR2 YENEEA.

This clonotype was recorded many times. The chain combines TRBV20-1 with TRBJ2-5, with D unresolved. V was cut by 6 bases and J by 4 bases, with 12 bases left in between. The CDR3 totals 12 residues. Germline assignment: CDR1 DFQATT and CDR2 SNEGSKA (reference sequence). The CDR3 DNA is TGCAGTGCGCTAGAGGCGGCAGAGACCCAGTACTTC. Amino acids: CSALEAAETQYF.

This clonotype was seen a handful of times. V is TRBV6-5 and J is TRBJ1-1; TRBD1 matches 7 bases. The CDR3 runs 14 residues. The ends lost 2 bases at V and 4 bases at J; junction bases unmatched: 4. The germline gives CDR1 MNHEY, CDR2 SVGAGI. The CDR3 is CASSYRQGTTEAFF. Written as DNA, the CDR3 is TGTGCCAGCAGTTACAGACAGGGAACCACTGAAGCTTTCTTT.

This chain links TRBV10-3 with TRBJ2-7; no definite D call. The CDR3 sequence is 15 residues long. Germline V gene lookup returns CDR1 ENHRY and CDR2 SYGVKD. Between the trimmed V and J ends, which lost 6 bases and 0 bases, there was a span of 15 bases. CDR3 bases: TGTGCCATCAGGATACCGACGACAAGCTCCTACGAGCAGTACTTC. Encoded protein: CAIRIPTTSSYEQYF.

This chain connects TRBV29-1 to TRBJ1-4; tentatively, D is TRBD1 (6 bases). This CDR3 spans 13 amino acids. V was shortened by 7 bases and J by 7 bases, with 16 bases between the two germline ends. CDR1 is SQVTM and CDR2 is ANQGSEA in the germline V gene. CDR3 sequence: CSGGGGRFEKLFF. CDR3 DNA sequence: TGCAGCGGTGGCGGGGGGCGCTTTGAAAAACTGTTTTTT.

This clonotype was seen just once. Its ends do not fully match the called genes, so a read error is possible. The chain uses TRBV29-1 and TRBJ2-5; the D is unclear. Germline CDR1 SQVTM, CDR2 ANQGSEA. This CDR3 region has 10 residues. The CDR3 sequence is CSVGQEAQYF. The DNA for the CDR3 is TGCAGCGTTGGGCAAGAGGCCCAGTACTTC.

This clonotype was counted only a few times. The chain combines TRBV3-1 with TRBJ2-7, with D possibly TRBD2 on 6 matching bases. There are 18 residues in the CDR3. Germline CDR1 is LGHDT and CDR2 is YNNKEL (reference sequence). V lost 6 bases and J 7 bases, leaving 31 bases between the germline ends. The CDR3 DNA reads TGTGCCAGCAGTTACGGTGTTAGTGGATTGTTGTCGGGAGTAGAGCAGTACTTC. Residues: CASSYGVSGLLSGVEQYF.

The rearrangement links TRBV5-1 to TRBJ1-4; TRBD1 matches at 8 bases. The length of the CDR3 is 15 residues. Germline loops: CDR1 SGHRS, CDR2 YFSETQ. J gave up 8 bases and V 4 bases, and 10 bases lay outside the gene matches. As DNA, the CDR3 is TGCGCCAGCAGCACCCAGGGGGCGCGAGAAGAAAAACTGTTTTTT. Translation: CASSTQGAREEKLFF.

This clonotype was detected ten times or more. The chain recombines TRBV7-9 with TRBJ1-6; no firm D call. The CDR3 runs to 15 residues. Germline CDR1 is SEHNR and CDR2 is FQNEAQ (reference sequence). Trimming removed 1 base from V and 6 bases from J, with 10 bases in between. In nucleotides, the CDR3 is TGTGCCAGCAGCTTAGAGGATTTAGTTAATTCACCCCTCCACTTT. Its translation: CASSLEDLVNSPLHF. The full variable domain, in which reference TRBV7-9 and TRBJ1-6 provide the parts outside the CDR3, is DTGVSQNPRHKITKRGQNVTFRCDPISEHNRLYWYRQTLGQGPEFLTYFQNEAQLEKSRLLSDRFSAERPKGSFSTLEIQRTEQGDSAMYLCASSLEDLVNSPLHFGNGTRLTVT.